The source of this TCR beta chain is a study of T-cell reconstitution after alpha-beta-depleted transplantation in children. Study-level results: T-cell counts and diversity were attributed mostly to newly produced T cells one year after transplant. Several hundred expanded graft clones reportedly gave rise to the alpha-beta T cells present about two months after transplant. From surviving recipient T cells and thymic progenitors came the high day-60 TCRbeta diversity observed in some patients.

Unique molecular identifiers were used to barcode this TCRbeta library. One entry per CDR3 protein results from TCRdb running MiXCR on the PCR reads. The sample holds 450,000 to 550,000 distinct CDR3 sequences, 10% to 12% seen once. Germline V gene lookup returns CDR1 SEHNR and CDR2 FQNEAQ (reference sequence). The CDR3 is 16 amino acids. V was trimmed by 6 bases and J by 5 bases, leaving 20 bases between them. Turning to this clonotype: The target antigen is unknown.

The material was PBMCs, mostly from graft donor cells, obtained 180 days after TCRalphabeta/CD19-depleted stem cell transplant. The TCR was taken from a female patient aged 2 to 10 who had a stem cell transplant for aplastic anemia, so the T cells may come from the graft donor. The chain couples TRBV7-9 to TRBJ2-1; D unclear. The CDR3 loop reads CASRTTNIPQNNEQFF. For the CDR3, the DNA is TGTGCCAGCAGGACCACGAATATCCCCCAGAACAATGAGCAGTTCTTC.